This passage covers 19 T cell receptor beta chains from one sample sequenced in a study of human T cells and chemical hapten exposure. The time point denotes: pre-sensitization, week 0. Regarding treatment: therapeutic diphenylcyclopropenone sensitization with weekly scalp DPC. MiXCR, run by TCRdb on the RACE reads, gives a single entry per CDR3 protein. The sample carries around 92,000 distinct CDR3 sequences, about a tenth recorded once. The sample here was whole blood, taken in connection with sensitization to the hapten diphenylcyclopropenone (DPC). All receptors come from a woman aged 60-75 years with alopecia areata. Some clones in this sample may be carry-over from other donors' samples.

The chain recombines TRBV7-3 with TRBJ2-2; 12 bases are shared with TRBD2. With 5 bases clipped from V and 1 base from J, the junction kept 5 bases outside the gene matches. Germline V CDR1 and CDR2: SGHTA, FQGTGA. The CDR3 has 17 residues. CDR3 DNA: TGTGCCAGCAGCCGGACTAGCGGGGCGATGAACACCGGGGAGCTGTTTTTT. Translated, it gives CASSRTSGAMNTGELFF.

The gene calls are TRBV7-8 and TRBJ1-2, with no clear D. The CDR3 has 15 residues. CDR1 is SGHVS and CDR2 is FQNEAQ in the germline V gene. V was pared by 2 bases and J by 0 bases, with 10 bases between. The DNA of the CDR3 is TGTGCCAGCAGCTTAACCCGTGGAGCTAACTATGGCTACACCTTC. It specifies CASSLTRGANYGYTF.

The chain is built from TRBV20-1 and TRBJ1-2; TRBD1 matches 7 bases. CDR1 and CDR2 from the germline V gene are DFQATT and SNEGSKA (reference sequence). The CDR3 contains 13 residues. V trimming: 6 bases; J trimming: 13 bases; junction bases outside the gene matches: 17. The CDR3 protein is CSALPTGERGCTF. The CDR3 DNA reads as TGCAGTGCCCTCCCCACAGGGGAACGTGGTTGCACCTTC.

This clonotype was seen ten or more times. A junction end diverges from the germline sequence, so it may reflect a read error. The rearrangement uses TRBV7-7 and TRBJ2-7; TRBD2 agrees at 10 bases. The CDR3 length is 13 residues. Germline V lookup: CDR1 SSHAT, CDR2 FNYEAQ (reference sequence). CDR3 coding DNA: TGTGCTAGCAGCTCTAGCGGGAGAGGCGAGCAGTACTTC. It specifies CASSSSGRGEQYF.

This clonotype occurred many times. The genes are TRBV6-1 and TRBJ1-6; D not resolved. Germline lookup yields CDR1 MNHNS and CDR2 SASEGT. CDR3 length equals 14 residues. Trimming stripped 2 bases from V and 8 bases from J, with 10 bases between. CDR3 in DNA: TGTGCCAGCAGTGAAAACCCGGCGGATTCACCCCTCCACTTT. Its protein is CASSENPADSPLHF.

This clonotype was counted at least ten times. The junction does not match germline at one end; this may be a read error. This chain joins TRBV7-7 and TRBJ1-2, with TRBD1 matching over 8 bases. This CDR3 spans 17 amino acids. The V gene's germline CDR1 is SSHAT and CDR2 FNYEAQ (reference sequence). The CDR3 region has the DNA TGTGCTAGCAGCTTAGCGGGCAGGGGGCGCCGGCACTATGGCTACACCTTC. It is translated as CASSLAGRGRRHYGYTF. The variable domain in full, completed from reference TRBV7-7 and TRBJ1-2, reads GAGVSQSPRYKVTKRGQDVTLRCDPISSHATLYWYQQALGQGPEFLTYFNYEAQPDKSGLPSDRFSAERPEGSISTLTIQRTEQRDSAMYRCASSLAGRGRRHYGYTFGSGTRLTVV.

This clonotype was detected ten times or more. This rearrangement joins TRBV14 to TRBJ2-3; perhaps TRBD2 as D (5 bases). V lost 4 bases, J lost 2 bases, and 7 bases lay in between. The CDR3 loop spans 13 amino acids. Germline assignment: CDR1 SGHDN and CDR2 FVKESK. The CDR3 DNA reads TGTGCCAGCAGCCGGAGGATCACAGATACGCAGTATTTT. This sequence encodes CASSRRITDTQYF.

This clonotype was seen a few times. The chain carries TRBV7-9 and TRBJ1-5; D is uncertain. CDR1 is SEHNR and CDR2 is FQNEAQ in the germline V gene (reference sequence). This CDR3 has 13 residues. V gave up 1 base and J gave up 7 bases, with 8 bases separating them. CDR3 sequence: CASSLVEEQPQHF. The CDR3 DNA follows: TGTGCCAGCAGCTTAGTAGAAGAACAGCCCCAGCATTTT.

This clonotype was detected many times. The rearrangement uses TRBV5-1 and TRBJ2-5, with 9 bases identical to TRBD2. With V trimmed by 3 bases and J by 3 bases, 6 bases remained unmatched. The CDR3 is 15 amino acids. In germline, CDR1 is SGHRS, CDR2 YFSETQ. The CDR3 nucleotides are TGCGCCAGCAGCTCACAAGCGGGGGGCGAAGAGACCCAGTACTTC. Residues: CASSSQAGGEETQYF. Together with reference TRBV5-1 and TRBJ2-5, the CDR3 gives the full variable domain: KAGVTQTPRYLIKTRGQQVTLSCSPISGHRSVSWYQQTPGQGLQFLFEYFSETQRNKGNFPGRFSGRQFSNSRSEMNVSTLELGDSALYLCASSSQAGGEETQYFGPGTRLLVL.

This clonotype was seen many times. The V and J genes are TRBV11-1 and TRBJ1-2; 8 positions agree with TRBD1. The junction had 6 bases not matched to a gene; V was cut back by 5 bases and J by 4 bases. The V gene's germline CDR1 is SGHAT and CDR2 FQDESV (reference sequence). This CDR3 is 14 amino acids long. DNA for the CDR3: TGTGCCAGCAGCCCCGGACAGGGCGGCTATGGCTACACCTTC. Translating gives CASSPGQGGYGYTF. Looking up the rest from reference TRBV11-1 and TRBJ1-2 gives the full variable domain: EAEVAQSPRYKITEKSQAVAFWCDPISGHATLYWYRQILGQGPELLVQFQDESVVDDSQLPKDRFSAERLKGVDSTLKIQPAELGDSAMYLCASSPGQGGYGYTFGSGTRLTVV.

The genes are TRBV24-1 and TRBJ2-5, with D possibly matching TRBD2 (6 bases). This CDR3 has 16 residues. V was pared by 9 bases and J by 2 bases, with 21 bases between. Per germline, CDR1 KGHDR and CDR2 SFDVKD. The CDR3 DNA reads TGTGCCACCGACCGCGCCGGCCTAGCGAGACAAGAGACCCAGTACTTC. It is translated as CATDRAGLARQETQYF.

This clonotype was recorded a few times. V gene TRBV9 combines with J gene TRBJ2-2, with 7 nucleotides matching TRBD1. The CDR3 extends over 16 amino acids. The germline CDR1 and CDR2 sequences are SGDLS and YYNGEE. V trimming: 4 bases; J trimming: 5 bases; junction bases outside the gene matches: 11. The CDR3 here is CASSSPGQWTTGELFF. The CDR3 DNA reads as TGTGCCAGCAGCTCACCGGGACAGTGGACGACCGGGGAGCTGTTTTTT.

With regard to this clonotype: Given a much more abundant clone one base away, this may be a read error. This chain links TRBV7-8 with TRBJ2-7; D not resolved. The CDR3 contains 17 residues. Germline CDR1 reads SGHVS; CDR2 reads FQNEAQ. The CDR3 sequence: CASNLPEVVQRPYEQYF. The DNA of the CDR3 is TGTGCCAGCAACTTACCCGAGGTTGTACAGAGACCCTACGAGCAGTACTTC.

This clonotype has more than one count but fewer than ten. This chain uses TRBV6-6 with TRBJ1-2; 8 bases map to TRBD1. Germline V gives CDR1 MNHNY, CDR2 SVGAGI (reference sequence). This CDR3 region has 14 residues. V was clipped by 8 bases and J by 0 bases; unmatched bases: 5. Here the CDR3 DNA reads TGTGCCAGCTCAACAGGGGGTCCTAACTATGGCTACACCTTC. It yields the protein CASSTGGPNYGYTF.

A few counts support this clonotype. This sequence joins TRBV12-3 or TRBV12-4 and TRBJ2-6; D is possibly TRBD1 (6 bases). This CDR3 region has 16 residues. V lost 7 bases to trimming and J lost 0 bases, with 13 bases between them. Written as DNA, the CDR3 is TGTGCCAGCACCTCATTCAGGGGCTCTGGGGCCAACGTCCTGACTTTC. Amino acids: CASTSFRGSGANVLTF.

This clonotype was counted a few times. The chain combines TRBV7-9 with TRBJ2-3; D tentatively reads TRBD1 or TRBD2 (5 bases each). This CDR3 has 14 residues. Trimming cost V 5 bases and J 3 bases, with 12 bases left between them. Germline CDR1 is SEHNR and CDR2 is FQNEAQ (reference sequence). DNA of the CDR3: TGTGCCAGCAGCCAAGGGGACCGAACAGATACGCAGTATTTT. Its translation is CASSQGDRTDTQYF.

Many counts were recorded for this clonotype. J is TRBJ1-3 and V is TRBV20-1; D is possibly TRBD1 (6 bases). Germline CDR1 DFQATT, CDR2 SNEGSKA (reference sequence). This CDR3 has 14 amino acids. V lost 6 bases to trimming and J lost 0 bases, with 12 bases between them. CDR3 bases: TGCAGTGCCCCAGACAGGAACTCTGGAAACACCATATATTTT. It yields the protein CSAPDRNSGNTIYF.

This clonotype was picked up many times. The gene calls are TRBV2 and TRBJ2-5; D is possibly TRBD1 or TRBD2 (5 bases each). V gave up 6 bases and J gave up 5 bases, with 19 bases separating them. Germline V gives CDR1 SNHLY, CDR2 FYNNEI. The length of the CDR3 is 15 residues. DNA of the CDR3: TGTGCCAGCAGGTCCGGGACCAATCGCGCGGAGACCCAGTACTTC. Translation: CASRSGTNRAETQYF.

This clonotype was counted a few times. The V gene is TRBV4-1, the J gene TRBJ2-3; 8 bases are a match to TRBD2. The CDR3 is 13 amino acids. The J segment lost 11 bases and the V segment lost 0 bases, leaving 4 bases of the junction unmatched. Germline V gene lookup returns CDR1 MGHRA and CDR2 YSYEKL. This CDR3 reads CASSQDRAGGQYF. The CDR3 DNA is TGCGCCAGCAGCCAAGATCGGGCGGGGGGGCAGTATTTT.